A selection of T cell receptor beta chains follows, all from one sample in a study of breast tumors, draining lymph nodes, adjacent tissues. TCRdb ran MiXCR on the multiplex PCR reads and lists one entry per CDR3 protein. The sample carries about 60,000 distinct CDR3 sequences, around three fifths recorded once. Source material: breast tumor tissue. All receptors come from a female donor with breast cancer. Some clones in this sample may be carry-over from other donors' samples. CDR3s include the opening cysteine and the closing phenylalanine or tryptophan. Each record gives: J gene, clone size, CDR3 length, D gene, V gene, CDR3 protein, CDR3 DNA. A D gene is named only where the DNA matches it firmly. Clone size is stated in some rows and not others, as once, few, many or a class when expanded.

J: TRBJ1-4
size: NA
length: 15
D: NA
V: TRBV10-3
CDR3: CAISHGPGTNEKLFF
DNA: TGTGCCATCAGTCACGGTCCAGGGACTAATGAAAAACTGTTTTTT

J: TRBJ1-5
size: many
length: 19
D: NA
V: TRBV6-6
CDR3: CASSYSISMRQSGNQPQHF
DNA: TGTGCCAGCAGTTACTCCATAAGTATGAGACAGTCGGGCAATCAGCCCCAGCATTTT

J: TRBJ1-6
size: once
length: 16
D: TRBD1
V: TRBV5-4
CDR3: CASSRGLARGDSPLHF
DNA: TGTGCCAGCAGCCGGGGACTAGCCAGGGGGGATTCACCCCTCCACTTT

J: TRBJ2-7
size: many
length: 14
D: NA
V: TRBV20-1
CDR3: CSATGQGELYEQYF
DNA: TGCAGTGCTACGGGACAAGGAGAACTTTACGAGCAGTACTTC

J: TRBJ2-7
size: many
length: 17
D: TRBD2
V: TRBV5-1
CDR3: CASSLVAGLAGSYEQYF
DNA: TGCGCCAGCAGCTTGGTAGCCGGACTAGCTGGCTCCTACGAGCAGTACTTC

J: TRBJ2-7
size: few
length: 16
D: NA
V: TRBV4-1
CDR3: CASSQDPSGTTYEQYF
DNA: TGCGCCAGCAGCCAAGATCCGAGCGGAACGACCTACGAGCAGTACTTC

J: TRBJ2-5
size: NA
length: 15
D: TRBD2
V: TRBV2
CDR3: CASTRRGGSGETQYF
DNA: TGTGCCAGCACCCGAAGGGGAGGGAGTGGAGAGACCCAGTACTTC

J: TRBJ1-2
size: many
length: 13
D: TRBD1
V: TRBV6-1
CDR3: CASMGQGNYGYTF
DNA: TGTGCCAGCATGGGACAGGGGAACTATGGCTACACCTTC

J: TRBJ2-3
size: few
length: 12
D: NA
V: TRBV11-3
CDR3: CASSGLTDTQYF
DNA: TGTGCCAGCAGCGGGCTCACAGATACGCAGTATTTT

J: TRBJ2-5
size: once
length: 14
D: TRBD2
V: TRBV7-2
CDR3: CASSSSGRAETQCF
DNA: TGTGCCAGCAGTTCTAGCGGGAGGGCGGAGACCCAGTGCTTC

J: TRBJ2-7
size: many
length: 11
D: NA
V: TRBV12-3/TRBV12-4
CDR3: CASSFLSRQYF
DNA: TGTGCCAGCAGTTTCCTCTCACGGCAGTACTTC

J: TRBJ2-7
size: NA
length: 12
D: NA
V: TRBV14
CDR3: CASSHTENEQYF
DNA: TGTGCCAGCAGCCACACAGAGAATGAGCAGTACTTC

J: TRBJ1-2
size: NA
length: 16
D: NA
V: TRBV5-4
CDR3: CASSLSRASADYGYTF
DNA: TGTGCCAGCAGCTTGAGTCGCGCTAGCGCGGACTATGGCTACACCTTC

J: TRBJ2-5
size: many
length: 13
D: NA
V: TRBV30
CDR3: CAWSGNGQETQYF
DNA: TGTGCCTGGAGTGGGAATGGACAAGAGACCCAGTACTTC

J: TRBJ1-3
size: NA
length: 14
D: NA
V: TRBV30
CDR3: CACGRPLSGNTIYF
DNA: TGTGCCTGCGGTAGGCCTCTCTCTGGAAACACCATATATTTT

J: TRBJ2-3
size: many
length: 19
D: TRBD2
V: TRBV4-3
CDR3: CASSQDYGLASTHTDTQYF
DNA: TGCGCCAGCAGCCAAGATTACGGACTAGCGTCCACCCACACAGATACGCAGTATTTT

J: TRBJ1-2
size: many
length: 15
D: TRBD1
V: TRBV7-6
CDR3: CASSPGTVSNYGYPF
DNA: TGTGCCAGCAGCCCCGGGACAGTTTCTAACTATGGCTACCCCTTC

J: TRBJ2-7
size: large
length: 14
D: NA
V: TRBV6-1
CDR3: CASSEVRTENEQYF
DNA: TGTGCCAGCAGTGAAGTTAGGACAGAGAACGAGCAGTACTTC

J: TRBJ1-6
size: NA
length: 8
D: NA
V: TRBV6-1
CDR3: CASSEDPF
DNA: TGTGCCAGCAGTGAAGACCCCTTT

J: TRBJ2-2
size: many
length: 16
D: NA
V: TRBV19
CDR3: CASSTGRSSITGELFF
DNA: TGTGCCAGTAGTACCGGACGGTCGTCGATCACCGGGGAGCTGTTTTTT

J: TRBJ1-4
size: NA
length: 12
D: NA
V: TRBV7-9
CDR3: CASLSTGEKLFF
DNA: TGTGCCAGCCTCTCCACGGGGGAAAAACTGTTTTTT

J: TRBJ2-2
size: NA
length: 14
D: TRBD2
V: TRBV7-6
CDR3: CASSGGANTGELFF
DNA: TGTGCCAGCAGCGGGGGGGCGAACACCGGGGAGCTGTTTTTT

J: TRBJ2-7
size: NA
length: 18
D: TRBD2
V: TRBV12-3/TRBV12-4
CDR3: CASSLVVNSGRADYEQYF
DNA: TGTGCCAGCAGTTTAGTCGTGAATAGCGGGAGGGCCGACTACGAGCAGTACTTC

J: TRBJ2-1
size: many
length: 13
D: NA
V: TRBV7-9
CDR3: CASRSSGADEQFF
DNA: TGTGCCAGCAGATCGTCCGGGGCTGATGAGCAGTTCTTC

J: TRBJ1-2
size: NA
length: 12
D: NA
V: TRBV30
CDR3: CALGQTNYGYTF
DNA: TGTGCCTTAGGACAGACCAACTATGGCTACACCTTC

J: TRBJ2-1
size: once
length: 16
D: TRBD2
V: TRBV19
CDR3: CASSPPTSGDINEQFF
DNA: TGTGCCAGTAGTCCACCGACTAGCGGGGATATAAATGAGCAGTTCTTC

J: TRBJ2-7
size: NA
length: 14
D: TRBD1
V: TRBV7-6
CDR3: CASSLEGQFYEQYF
DNA: TGTGCCAGCAGCTTAGAGGGACAGTTTTACGAGCAGTACTTC

J: TRBJ2-1
size: many
length: 14
D: TRBD2
V: TRBV6-5
CDR3: CASKLRLAVDEQFF
DNA: TGTGCCAGCAAACTTCGACTAGCTGTCGATGAGCAGTTCTTC

J: TRBJ1-1
size: NA
length: 15
D: NA
V: TRBV6-2/TRBV6-3
CDR3: CASSHPRGANTEAFF
DNA: TGTGCCAGCAGCCACCCGCGGGGGGCTAACACTGAAGCTTTCTTT

J: TRBJ2-7
size: NA
length: 18
D: NA
V: TRBV5-4
CDR3: CASSLGGSDSGLASEQYF
DNA: TGTGCCAGCAGCTTGGGAGGTTCCGATTCAGGGCTGGCGTCCGAGCAGTACTTC

J: TRBJ2-7
size: many
length: 17
D: TRBD2
V: TRBV7-2
CDR3: CASSLTATSGSANEQYF
DNA: TGTGCCAGCAGCCTAACCGCTACTAGCGGGAGTGCCAACGAGCAGTACTTC

J: TRBJ2-3
size: NA
length: 16
D: TRBD2
V: TRBV6-1
CDR3: CASKLAGVDPTDTQYF
DNA: TGTGCCAGCAAACTAGCGGGAGTGGACCCCACAGATACGCAGTATTTT

J: TRBJ1-5
size: many
length: 13
D: NA
V: TRBV30
CDR3: CAWSGGNNQPQHF
DNA: TGTGCCTGGAGTGGGGGTAACAATCAGCCCCAGCATTTT

J: TRBJ1-5
size: NA
length: 19
D: TRBD1
V: TRBV2
CDR3: CASSEDLYSRDSQDQPQHF
DNA: TGTGCCAGCAGTGAGGATCTCTATTCACGGGACAGCCAAGATCAGCCCCAGCATTTT

J: TRBJ1-2
size: many
length: 14
D: NA
V: TRBV11-2
CDR3: CASSLSRGGYGYTF
DNA: TGTGCCAGCAGCTTAAGCCGGGGGGGCTATGGCTACACCTTC

J: TRBJ2-3
size: NA
length: 20
D: TRBD1
V: TRBV15
CDR3: CATSRALGTGEGVGTDTQYF
DNA: TGTGCCACCAGTCGCGCCCTCGGGACAGGGGAGGGGGTTGGCACAGATACGCAGTATTTT

J: TRBJ2-7
size: many
length: 15
D: NA
V: TRBV6-1
CDR3: CASTYSGTTTYEQYF
DNA: TGTGCCAGCACCTATTCTGGGACAACTACCTACGAGCAGTACTTC

J: TRBJ2-1
size: NA
length: 16
D: TRBD1
V: TRBV2
CDR3: CASRARTGEGSNEQFF
DNA: TGTGCCAGCAGAGCCCGGACAGGGGAGGGTTCCAATGAGCAGTTCTTC

J: TRBJ1-5
size: once
length: 17
D: NA
V: TRBV3-1
CDR3: CASSQAIVSGSNQPQHF
DNA: TGTGCCAGCAGCCAAGCGATAGTGTCAGGGAGCAATCAGCCCCAGCATTTT

J: TRBJ2-3
size: NA
length: 16
D: TRBD1
V: TRBV20-1
CDR3: CSARDRGDARGDTQYF
DNA: TGCAGCGCCAGGGACAGGGGGGACGCTAGGGGAGATACGCAGTATTTT

J: TRBJ2-5
size: NA
length: 14
D: TRBD2
V: TRBV9
CDR3: CASSLGLEGETQSF
DNA: TGTGCCAGCAGCCTGGGACTAGAGGGGGAGACCCAGTCCTTC

J: TRBJ2-1
size: NA
length: 16
D: TRBD2
V: TRBV7-2
CDR3: CASSVLASSSYNEQFF
DNA: TGTGCCAGCAGTGTACTAGCGTCGAGCTCCTACAATGAGCAGTTCTTC